This passage covers 4 T cell receptor beta chains from one sample sequenced in a study of T cells in localized non-small cell lung cancer. Profiled with immunoSEQ multiplex PCR; TCRdb holds only in-frame clones, not every one. The table records approximately 1,800 clones, around a quarter of them present only once. Material: normal lung tissue next to the tumor, obtained before any cancer treatment. The receptors come from a male donor at least 60 years old with stage I lung adenocarcinoma.

This chain uses TRBV18 with TRBJ1-1, with no clear D. Germline values: CDR1 KGHSH, CDR2 LQKENI. The CDR3 extends over 15 amino acids. The germline V and J ends were trimmed by 4 bases and 2 bases, with 14 bases remaining between them. CDR3 sequence: CASSLSQRTNTEAFF. The CDR3 DNA follows: TGTGCCAGCTCACTTTCACAGCGAACCAACACTGAAGCTTTCTTT.

In this sample, this clone turned up a few times. CDR3 DNA: TGTGCCAGCGGAACTAGACAGGGGGTAACGGAAAAACTGTTTTTT. This encodes CASGTRQGVTEKLFF. The rearrangement joins TRBV11-3 to TRBJ1-4, with 9 bases lining up with TRBD1. The CDR3 contains 15 residues. Per the germline V gene, CDR1 is SGHNT and CDR2 is YENEEA. V was clipped by 8 bases and J by 8 bases; unmatched bases: 12.

This clone turned up a few times. This chain links TRBV9 with TRBJ2-3; the match to TRBD1 covers 11 bases. J lost 2 bases, V lost 5 bases, and 7 bases had no gene match. CDR3 length: 16 amino acids. Germline CDR1 reads SGDLS; CDR2 reads YYNGEE. CDR3 bases: TGTGCCAGCAGTAAGGACAGGGGGCCGATCACAGATACGCAGTATTTT. Translated, it gives CASSKDRGPITDTQYF.

This clone is labeled medium-sized. The chain couples TRBV11-3 to TRBJ1-4; D may be TRBD1 (6 bases). Deletions cut 4 bases from V and 3 bases from J, with 12 bases between. CDR1 SGHNT and CDR2 YENEEA come from the germline V gene. CDR3 length equals 15 residues. The chain's CDR3 is CASSYSGDSNEKLFF. The CDR3 DNA reads TGTGCCAGCAGCTACTCAGGGGATTCTAATGAAAAACTGTTTTTT.